Listed below are T cell receptor beta chains from one sample, sequenced in a study of CD8+CD57+ T cells in acquired aplastic anemia. Each CDR3 protein is one row after TCRdb ran MiXCR on the reads. The sample has around 200,000 distinct CDR3 sequences; 50% to 55% are singletons. What was sequenced was sorted CD4+, CD8+, or CD8+CD57+ T cells (not recorded which) from PBMCs. The receptors here all came from a human donor in good health, serving as a control. Each CDR3 is given with its conserved first and last residue. The D gene is left open where the match is weak. For some rows the clone size is stated as once, few or many, or as a class when expanded; others skip it.

TRBV2	TRBJ1-4	few	.	TGTGCCAGTCGGACAGCCCGTAATGAGAAACTGTTTTTT	CASRTARNEKLFF
TRBV7-2	TRBJ2-7	many	.	TGTGCCAGCAGCTTATTCGGCACCTACTCCTACGAGCAGTACTTC	CASSLFGTYSYEQYF
TRBV20-1	TRBJ1-2	.	TRBD1	TGCAGCGTGGGAGGACAGGGAAACTATGGCTACACCTTC	CSVGGQGNYGYTF
TRBV18	TRBJ1-5	few	TRBD1	TGTGCCAGCTCACCCACAGGGGACCCGGTTCAGCCCCAGCATTTT	CASSPTGDPVQPQHF
TRBV6-6	TRBJ1-5	many	.	TGTGCCAGCAGTGACGCTCAGCCCCAGCATTTT	CASSDAQPQHF
TRBV7-9	TRBJ2-7	few	.	TGTGCCAGCAGCCGGGGCCAAAGCTCCTACGAGCAGTACTTC	CASSRGQSSYEQYF
TRBV20-1	TRBJ2-7	.	.	TGCAGTGCTAGGAAAGGGGGGGACTCCTACGAGCAGTACTTC	CSARKGGDSYEQYF
TRBV13	TRBJ1-6	few	.	TGTGCCAGCAGCGCCCTAGGGGGAGAAGGTTCACCCCTCCACTTT	CASSALGGEGSPLHF
TRBV11-2	TRBJ2-7	.	TRBD1	TGTGCCAGCAGCCGACAGACAGGGGGCGGGGTGTACGAGCAGTACTTC	CASSRQTGGGVYEQYF
TRBV19	TRBJ1-1	many	TRBD1	TGTGCCAGTAAGGACAGGGTTCGTTTAATGAACACTGAAGCTTTCTTT	CASKDRVRLMNTEAFF
TRBV27	TRBJ1-1	many	.	TGTGCCAGCAGATCTTTGGTCAGGGAAGCTTTCTTT	CASRSLVREAFF
TRBV4-3	TRBJ2-1	many	TRBD2	TGCGCCAGCAGCGCCATGACTAGCGGGGGGGTAGATGAGCAGTTCTTC	CASSAMTSGGVDEQFF
TRBV28	TRBJ1-2	many	.	TGTGCCAGCAGTTCCGGTGGAGCAGGAGGATTCTACACCTTC	CASSSGGAGGFYTF
TRBV29-1	TRBJ2-7	.	TRBD1	TGCAGCGTTGAGGGACAGGCCTACGAGCAGTACTTC	CSVEGQAYEQYF
TRBV25-1	TRBJ1-6	.	TRBD1	TGTGCCAGCAGCTTGGGGACAGGGGAACAGTCACCCCTCCACTTT	CASSLGTGEQSPLHF
TRBV7-9	TRBJ2-2	.	.	TGTGCCAGCAGCTTGGTTGGGATGGGGCGCACCGGGGAGCTGTTTTTT	CASSLVGMGRTGELFF
TRBV6-4	TRBJ2-1	.	.	TGTGCCAGCAGTGACTCGGAGAACAATGAGCAGTTCTTC	CASSDSENNEQFF
TRBV15	TRBJ2-1	.	TRBD1	TGTGCCACCAGCAGAGGTAGGGGGCCTACATACAATGAGCAGTTCTTC	CATSRGRGPTYNEQFF
TRBV7-9	TRBJ2-5	.	.	TGTGCCAGCAGACCAGATCAAGAGACCCAGTACTTC	CASRPDQETQYF
TRBV19	TRBJ2-7	.	.	TGTGCCAGTAGTATTGACAGCTCCTACGAGCAGTACTTC	CASSIDSSYEQYF
TRBV7-9	TRBJ2-7	once	TRBD2	TGTGCCAGCAGCTTCGACATCTGCAGTATGACTAGCGGGGGGGCCACCGAGCAGTACTTC	CASSFDICSMTSGGATEQYF
TRBV24-1	TRBJ2-1	.	TRBD2	TGTGCCACTTCTGGATACGGGCGGGGGGGCCGCAATGAGCAGTTCTTC	CATSGYGRGGRNEQFF
TRBV7-3	TRBJ2-3	.	.	TGTGCCAGCAGCCCACAGGGCCGACGCACAGATACGCAGTATTTT	CASSPQGRRTDTQYF
TRBV19	TRBJ1-6	.	.	TGTGCCAGTAGTATTCGGGGGGCAGAGGCCCTCCACTTT	CASSIRGAEALHF
TRBV6-5	TRBJ2-2	many	.	TGTGCCAGCAGTTACGAGTGGGCGGGGGGGGAGCTGTTTTTT	CASSYEWAGGELFF
TRBV7-9	TRBJ1-6	many	.	TGTGCCAGCAGCTTACGACAAGGGCCGAATTCACCCCTCCACTTT	CASSLRQGPNSPLHF
TRBV9	TRBJ2-1	.	.	TGTGCCAGCAGCGTAGGACAGGTTGGGGGTGAGCAGCTCTTC	CASSVGQVGGEQLF
TRBV6-6	TRBJ2-5	many	.	TGTGCCAGCAGTTACGGTGTGGGTGGGATAACCCAAGAGACCCAGTACTTC	CASSYGVGGITQETQYF
TRBV20-1	TRBJ2-7	.	TRBD1	TGCAGTGCTAGGGGAACAGGGGTCGGATCCTACGAGCAGTACTTC	CSARGTGVGSYEQYF
TRBV19	TRBJ1-6	.	.	TGTGCCAGTAGTGCGGCTCCCGGGACTAGCGGGGGGGCCTATAATTCACCCCTCCACTTT	CASSAAPGTSGGAYNSPLHF
TRBV24-1	TRBJ2-2	many	TRBD1	TGTGCCACCAGTGATCCTTCCAGGGGGCGAAGGACCGGGGAGCTGTTTTTT	CATSDPSRGRRTGELFF
TRBV29-1	TRBJ2-7	.	.	TGCAGCTTGGATGCAGGGCCCTACGAGCAGTACTTC	CSLDAGPYEQYF
TRBV7-3	TRBJ1-3	.	.	TGTGCCAGCAGCTTAGGACTGGGGACTGGACACACCATATATTTT	CASSLGLGTGHTIYF
TRBV7-3	TRBJ2-5	.	.	TGTGCCAGCAGCCCACACAAATGGGGGACCCAGTACTTC	CASSPHKWGTQYF